A single T cell receptor (beta chain) is shown here with its context. This entry is derived from a study of blood T cell repertoires in COVID-19. The V gene's germline CDR1 is SGHTA and CDR2 FQGTGA. The CDR3 consists of 14 residues. The ends lost 6 bases at V and 6 bases at J; junction bases unmatched: 3. Only in-frame clones appear in the TCRdb table, and some are missing; sequencing was by immunoSEQ multiplex PCR. Of roughly 200,000 clones in the sample, about four fifths were seen once. The sequence came from a man aged 45-65 years with active or convalescent COVID-19. Sequencing was performed on peripheral blood. V gene TRBV7-3 combines with J gene TRBJ2-2; TRBD2 matches at 11 bases. The CDR3 DNA follows: TGTGCCAGCAGTCTGGGACTAGCGGCCGGGGAGCTGTTTTTT. Translation gives CASSLGLAAGELFF.